The source of this T cell receptor beta chain is a study of T cell repertoires in cytomegalovirus infection. The overall study: Recently identified HLA-C-restricted and well-studied HLA-B-restricted CMV epitopes were used. Both CMV infection and a matching HLA type were indicated by public TCR beta signatures.

The CDR3 consists of 16 residues. Trimming cost V 0 bases and J 0 bases, with 9 bases left between them. Germline lookup yields CDR1 LNHDA and CDR2 SQIVND (reference sequence). TCRdb redid the calling of the reads with MiXCR, one entry per CDR3 protein. The sample records about half a million distinct CDR3 sequences, 40% to 50% being singletons. This clonotype appeared a few times. Its specificity is not known. Whole-study results and caveats: Dominating the ex vivo response were TCR beta clonotypes that were CMV-specific and HLA-C-restricted. Cumulative public TCR beta family frequency identified CMV carriers with the relevant HLA.

This rearrangement joins TRBV19 to TRBJ2-1; D uncertain. The clonotype was recovered from a human donor in good health (CMV status not recorded). Some clones in this sample may be carry-over from other donors' samples. The sample in question was cultured PBMCs, obtained from culture after CMV antigen stimulation. CDR3 DNA: TGTGCCAGTAGTATAGATCGGTTTAGCTCCTACAATGAGCAGTTCTTC. Its protein product is CASSIDRFSSYNEQFF.